This T cell receptor (beta chain) emerged from a study of blood T cell repertoires in COVID-19. The wider study: The samples span acute and convalescent COVID-19 from the United States, Italy and Spain. T cells, B-cell-depleted T cells, or PBMCs provided the cDNA or gDNA that served as material.

The germline V and J ends were trimmed by 4 bases and 1 base, with 10 bases remaining between them. This CDR3 spans 15 amino acids. Per germline, CDR1 SGHTA and CDR2 FQGNSA. Original methodology: Scientists estimated how many nucleated cells there were by amplifying reference gene primers. Repertoires were generated with immunoSEQ multiplex PCR, while TCRdb's copy carries only in-frame clones and drops some. D and trimming were read from the DNA, whereas the V and J calls and clone size are those reported in that table. This table has around 190,000 clones, approximately 86% appearing once. Sequencing was carried out using peripheral blood. The chain combines TRBV7-2 with TRBJ1-4, with D possibly being TRBD1 (5 bases). The source is a man aged 30-40 years with acute or convalescent COVID-19. CDR3 DNA sequence: TGTGCCAGCAGCTCCCGGAGGGGAACTAATGAAAAACTGTTTTTT. It specifies CASSSRRGTNEKLFF.